The 6 T cell receptor beta chains presented below share a single source sample, sequenced in a study of cytomegalovirus exposure and HLA in healthy donors. Both 60 Vbeta primers and 13 Jbeta primers went into the PCR. Some clones are missing from TCRdb's copy, which holds only in-frame ones; the method was immunoSEQ multiplex PCR. The repertoire includes about 130,000 clones, 70% to 80% of them detected once, and around 1.9% sits in the top ten. Sequencing used PBMCs. Receptors originate from a woman aged 50 to 60 in good health and CMV-seronegative.

In this sample, this clone turned up a few times. V is TRBV4-2 and J is TRBJ1-2; 7 bases fit TRBD1. CDR1 and CDR2 from the germline V gene are LGHNA and YNFKEQ. The CDR3 has 15 amino acids. V lost 5 bases, J lost 2 bases, and 8 bases stayed unmatched. The CDR3 sequence is CASSIPGQLNYGYTF. The CDR3 DNA reads TGTGCCAGCAGCATTCCGGGACAGTTAAACTATGGCTACACCTTC.

The chain links TRBV6-5 to TRBJ2-5; D is possibly TRBD2 (6 bases). Judging by the DNA end, TRBJ2-7 fits better; the J call may be wrong. Germline values: CDR1 MNHEY, CDR2 SVGAGI. The CDR3 runs to 12 residues. As DNA, the CDR3 is TGTGCCAGCAGCGAACGGGGGTACGAGCAGTACTTC. Translating it yields CASSERGYEQYF.

The chain employs TRBV5-1 and TRBJ1-2; 7 positions agree with TRBD1. The CDR3 totals 14 residues. Germline lookup yields CDR1 SGHRS and CDR2 YFSETQ. The J segment lost 3 bases and the V segment lost 3 bases, leaving 5 bases of the junction unmatched. The CDR3, as DNA: TGCGCCAGCAGCTCATACGGGACAGACTATGGCTACACCTTC. Translation gives CASSSYGTDYGYTF.

As for this clone: The junction departs from germline at one end; a sequencing error may be responsible. The chain joins TRBV7-7 to TRBJ2-3; a possible D gene is TRBD1 (6 bases). CDR3 length: 13 residues. CDR1 is SSHAT and CDR2 is FNYEAQ in the germline V gene (reference sequence). The CDR3 DNA follows: TGTGCTAGCAGCCGGACAGTTCAAGATACGCAGTATTTT. It codes for CASSRTVQDTQYF.

The chain joins TRBV30 to TRBJ1-3; TRBD1 aligns across 9 bases. CDR3 length: 13 residues. Germline V gene lookup returns CDR1 GTSNPN and CDR2 SVGIG (reference sequence). V trimming: 4 bases; J trimming: 3 bases; junction bases outside the gene matches: 1. The CDR3 DNA follows: TGTGCCTGGAACAGGGGGCTTGGAAACACCATATATTTT. This sequence encodes CAWNRGLGNTIYF.

The chain has TRBV29-1 and TRBJ2-3, with no clear D. Trimming removed 1 base from V and 0 bases from J, with 8 bases in between. In germline, CDR1 is SQVTM, CDR2 ANQGSEA. CDR3 length: 14 residues. The DNA for the CDR3 is TGCAGCGTTGAAGGGGCCCTTAGCACAGATACGCAGTATTTT. Translating it yields CSVEGALSTDTQYF.